These 12 T cell receptor beta chains originate from one sample sequenced in a study of blood T cell repertoires in COVID-19 (dated by TCRdb to the early 2020s). Receptor amplification or capture employed the immunoSEQ multiplex PCR assay. TCRdb took this table from immuneACCESS and kept in-frame rearrangements with V and J called. Such tables lack part of the clones; where checked against another copy, unresolved V genes explain under half of the gap, and the rest is unexplained. For this sample there are fewer than 300,000 clones; over 80% appear just once. The ten largest make up 2% to 3% of the sample. Input material: peripheral blood. The receptors shown here come from a woman aged 65 to 85 with active or convalescent COVID-19.

This chain links TRBV28 with TRBJ2-5; 10 bases agree with TRBD1. J gave up 5 bases and V 7 bases, and 7 bases lay outside the gene matches. The CDR3 extends over 14 amino acids. The germline gives CDR1 MDHEN, CDR2 SYDVKM. The CDR3 protein is CASIADRGRETQYF. The CDR3 DNA sequence: TGTGCCAGCATCGCTGACAGGGGGCGGGAGACCCAGTACTTC.

The chain carries TRBV7-8 and TRBJ1-4; tentatively, D is TRBD1 (6 bases). Trimming pared 6 bases from V and 0 bases from J, leaving 8 bases between. The CDR3 extends over 14 amino acids. Germline-derived CDR1 and CDR2 are SGHVS and FQNEAQ. The CDR3 loop reads CASRDSATNEKLFF. The CDR3, as DNA: TGTGCCAGCAGGGACAGCGCAACTAATGAAAAACTGTTTTTT.

J is TRBJ1-4 and V is TRBV2; 8 bases match TRBD1. CDR1 is SNHLY, CDR2 FYNNEI, per germline. The CDR3 length is 16 residues. V was clipped by 6 bases and J by 5 bases; unmatched bases: 11. The CDR3 region is CASSEHQGALNEKLFF. In DNA, the CDR3 is TGTGCCAGCAGCGAACATCAGGGGGCTCTCAATGAAAAACTGTTTTTT.

Only a few counts were recorded for this clone. The V call is TRBV6-5, the J call TRBJ1-5; D unresolved. CDR1 and CDR2 (germline): MNHEY, SVGAGI. The CDR3 spans 14 residues. The V end was cut by 7 bases, the J end by 9 bases, with 19 bases between. CDR3 in DNA: TGTGCCAGCACCGACACCACCGTACATCGGCCCCAGCATTTT. Its protein product is CASTDTTVHRPQHF.

The chain couples TRBV18 to TRBJ2-2; 7 nucleotides line up with TRBD1. The V and J ends lost 1 base and 5 bases, in that order; junction bases with no gene match: 7. CDR3 size: 16 residues. CDR1 and CDR2 from the germline V gene are KGHSH and LQKENI. The CDR3 reads CASSPLGDSKTGELFF. The CDR3 nucleotides are TGTGCCAGCTCACCACTGGGGGACAGTAAAACCGGGGAGCTGTTTTTT.

In this sample, this clone turned up once. Additional DNA sequences in this sample encode the identical CDR3. V is TRBV6-4 and J is TRBJ2-3; 10 bases line up with TRBD1. The CDR3 consists of 14 residues. The V and J ends lost 5 bases and 4 bases, in that order; junction bases with no gene match: 3. From germline, CDR1 is MRHNA and CDR2 SNTAGT. CDR3 nucleotides: TGTGCCAGCAGTCCCGGACAGGGGGCAGATACGCAGTATTTT. Translating gives CASSPGQGADTQYF.

This chain uses TRBV5-1 with TRBJ2-5, with TRBD2 identical over 8 bases. The ends lost 3 bases at V and 4 bases at J; junction bases unmatched: 8. CDR1 is SGHRS and CDR2 is YFSETQ in the germline V gene. The CDR3 spans 15 residues. The DNA for the CDR3 is TGCGCCAGCAGCTCGCCTGCGGGAGGAGGAGAGACCCAGTACTTC. It specifies CASSSPAGGGETQYF.

V gene TRBV27 combines with J gene TRBJ2-1, with D hard to call. The V and J ends lost 2 bases and 3 bases respectively, with 5 bases between them. Looked up from germline, CDR1 is MNHEY and CDR2 is SMNVEV (reference sequence). The CDR3 runs to 13 residues. The CDR3 region has the DNA TGTGCCAGCAGTTTAGTCAACTACAATGAGCAGTTCTTC. Residues: CASSLVNYNEQFF.

This sequence joins TRBV2 and TRBJ2-7; tentative D call: TRBD1 (6 bases). Trimming shortened V by 6 bases and J by 4 bases, and 16 bases separated the two germline ends. Germline V gene sequence: CDR1 SNHLY, CDR2 FYNNEI. The CDR3 covers 14 residues. CDR3 in amino acids: CASSPQGSAYEQYF. The CDR3 DNA follows: TGTGCCAGCAGCCCCCAGGGGAGCGCGTACGAGCAGTACTTC.

The rearrangement joins TRBV3-1 (or the pseudogene TRBV3-2) to TRBJ1-3, with TRBD1 matching over 9 bases. The CDR3 consists of 16 residues. From germline, CDR1 is LGHDT and CDR2 YNNKEL (reference sequence). V lost 0 bases, J lost 5 bases, and 5 bases stayed unmatched. The CDR3 bases are TGTGCCAGCAGCCAAGACTTCGGACAGGGGAGAAACACCATATATTTT. It translates to CASSQDFGQGRNTIYF.

The chain recombines TRBV5-1 with TRBJ2-5; 10 bases are shared with TRBD2. The CDR3 runs 16 residues. J was trimmed by 1 base and V by 0 bases; bases with no gene match: 3. Germline V gene data show CDR1 as SGHRS and CDR2 as YFSETQ. Here the CDR3 reads CASSLVLAGVQETQYF. CDR3 DNA sequence: TGCGCCAGCAGCTTGGTCCTAGCGGGAGTCCAAGAGACCCAGTACTTC.

The rearrangement joins TRBV6-2 or TRBV6-3 to TRBJ1-5, with D unresolved. V lost 0 bases and J lost 0, with 9 bases in between. The CDR3 covers 16 residues. Germline V CDR1 and CDR2: MNHEY, SVGEGT. CDR3 DNA sequence: TGTGCCAGCAGTTACTCCGGACTCTATAGCAATCAGCCCCAGCATTTT. The encoded protein is CASSYSGLYSNQPQHF.